A selection of T cell receptor beta chains follows, all from one sample in a study of blood T cell repertoires in COVID-19. Data came from immunoSEQ multiplex PCR; TCRdb stores just in-frame clones and leaves some out. The sample yields about 76,000 clones, 80% to 90% seen once. Material: peripheral blood. The source is a woman aged 80 or older with active or convalescent COVID-19. The CDR3 runs from the conserved cysteine through the conserved F or W. Each record gives: J gene, clone size, D gene, V gene, CDR3 DNA, CDR3 protein. A D gene is named only where the DNA matches it firmly. Expanded clones get a size class; other rows say once, few or many, or leave the size out.

TRBJ2-2	-	-	TRBV7-2	TGTGCCAGCAGCTCGCTAATACTAGGAGGCGGGGAGCTGTTTTTT	CASSSLILGGGELFF
TRBJ1-1	once	-	TRBV5-1	TGCGCCAGCAGCCTGGCCGCGGTCGGGCAGGCGGGTACTGAAGCTTTCTTT	CASSLAAVGQAGTEAFF
TRBJ1-5	-	TRBD1	TRBV4-2	TGTGCCAGCAGCCAATCAGGGGGAAATCAGCCCCAGCATTTT	CASSQSGGNQPQHF
TRBJ2-1	-	-	TRBV19	TGTGCCAGTAGTATTAACCCAGGGAAACTCAATGAGCAGTTCTTC	CASSINPGKLNEQFF
TRBJ1-1	-	-	TRBV6-5	TGTGCCAGCAGTAAGACAGTTTCGATTACTGAAGCTTTCTTT	CASSKTVSITEAFF
TRBJ2-5	once	TRBD2	TRBV7-2	TGTGCCAGCAGTCCCCTAGCGGGGGGGCCGGGTGAGACCCAGTACTTC	CASSPLAGGPGETQYF
TRBJ1-2	few	-	TRBV6-6	TGTGCCAGCACCCTCATACAGGGCGCAGAGGGCTACACCTTC	CASTLIQGAEGYTF
TRBJ1-3	-	TRBD1	TRBV5-4	TGTGCCAGCACTGACAGGGTCGGAAACACCATATATTTT	CASTDRVGNTIYF
TRBJ2-5	-	-	TRBV19	TGTGCCAGTAGTATAGGTCGCCAGGGGATTGGAGAGACCCAGTACTTC	CASSIGRQGIGETQYF
TRBJ1-2	-	-	TRBV7-9	TGTGCCAGCAGCCCCCAGGGTGATGGCTACACCTTC	CASSPQGDGYTF
TRBJ2-2	once	TRBD2	TRBV7-7	TGTGCTAGCAGCTCCCCCCCAGGGAGGGGCAGCAGGGAGCTGTTTTTT	CASSSPPGRGSRELFF
TRBJ1-3	-	TRBD1	TRBV6-5	TGTGCCAGCAGTTGGGGACAGATACCTGGAAACACCATATATTTT	CASSWGQIPGNTIYF
TRBJ2-7	-	-	TRBV3-1/TRBV3-2	TGTGCCAGCAGCCAAGAAAACAGGGACCTACCGCGACAGAATTACGAGCAGTACTTC	CASSQENRDLPRQNYEQYF
TRBJ2-7	-	TRBD2	TRBV4-1	TGCGCCAGCAGCCAAGAAGGTAGCGGGGGTGTTTACGAGCAGTACTTC	CASSQEGSGGVYEQYF
TRBJ1-2	-	TRBD1	TRBV30	TGTGCCTGGCAACCGGGACAGGGAGGAGGCTACACCTTC	CAWQPGQGGGYTF
TRBJ1-1	many	-	TRBV5-1	TGCGCCAGCAGCTTGGCCTATATATCTGAAGCTTTCTTT	CASSLAYISEAFF
TRBJ2-3	-	-	TRBV28	TGTGCCAGCAGTTTACCCCTTCTTCGGACAGAAACAAGGGATACGCAGTATTTT	CASSLPLLRTETRDTQYF
TRBJ2-2	-	-	TRBV24-1	TGTGCCACCAGTGGGAAAGGCAGGGGGGAGCTGTTTTTT	CATSGKGRGELFF
TRBJ2-5	-	TRBD2	TRBV3-1/TRBV3-2	TGTGCCAGCAGCCAAGCAGCGGGGGGTTGGGAGACCCAGTACTTC	CASSQAAGGWETQYF
TRBJ1-3	-	-	TRBV3-1/TRBV3-2	TGTGCCAGCAGCCAAGTCTACTCTGGAAACACCATATATTTT	CASSQVYSGNTIYF
TRBJ2-6	-	TRBD1	TRBV24-1	TGTGCCACCAGTGATGGTGGGACAGGGGTAACTGGGGCCAACGTCCTGACTTTC	CATSDGGTGVTGANVLTF
TRBJ2-3	-	TRBD2	TRBV6-6	TGTGCCAGCAGTCGACTAGCGGGGGGACCCACAGATACGCAGTATTTT	CASSRLAGGPTDTQYF
TRBJ2-1	once	-	TRBV19	TGTGCCAGTACCGAATCAGGGGCTCGATACAATGAGCAGTTCTTC	CASTESGARYNEQFF
TRBJ1-1	-	TRBD1	TRBV9	TGTGCCAGCGCCCGACAGGGGGTGAACACTGAAGCTTTCTTT	CASARQGVNTEAFF
TRBJ1-4	-	TRBD1	TRBV7-9	TGTGCCAGCAGCCCCACTAAGGGGGCAATAGGTGAAAAACTGTTTTTT	CASSPTKGAIGEKLFF
TRBJ1-5	-	TRBD1	TRBV4-3	TGCGCCAGCAGCCAAGAACAGGGGTATCAGCCCCAGCATTTT	CASSQEQGYQPQHF
TRBJ1-1	-	-	TRBV5-3	TGTGCCAGAATGGTTGATGGGGAGACTGAAGCTTTCTTT	CARMVDGETEAFF
TRBJ2-5	-	-	TRBV3-1/TRBV3-2	TGTGCCAGCAGCCAAGATCTGGCCTTTGGGACCCAGTACTTC	CASSQDLAFGTQYF
TRBJ2-1	-	TRBD1	TRBV18	TGTGCCAGCTCACCACGCATCATCCGAGACAGGGGTTCAAGTGAGCAGTTCTTC	CASSPRIIRDRGSSEQFF
TRBJ1-2	-	-	TRBV4-1	TGCGCTCCGGAGGAGTCGTATGGCTACACCTTC	CAPEESYGYTF
TRBJ1-6	few	TRBD1	TRBV7-3	TGTGCCAGCAGCGTTGGGACAGGGGGTTCACCCCTCCACTTT	CASSVGTGGSPLHF
TRBJ1-1	once	TRBD1	TRBV7-9	TGTGCCAGCAGCTTCAGGACAGGGTCGGGCTCGGACACTGAAGCTTTCTTT	CASSFRTGSGSDTEAFF
TRBJ1-3	-	-	TRBV4-3	TGCGCCAGCAGCCAAGTGCTGGGAGTGGGTGGAAACACCATATATTTT	CASSQVLGVGGNTIYF
TRBJ2-3	-	TRBD1	TRBV5-6	TGTGCCAGCAGCTTGAGGACAGGGCCTACAGATACGCAGTATTTT	CASSLRTGPTDTQYF
TRBJ1-4	-	-	TRBV4-1	TGCGCCAGCAGCCAAGCGGGGAAACTGTTTTTT	CASSQAGKLFF
TRBJ1-3	-	-	TRBV7-2	TGTGCCAGCAGCCCAGGGGCGGGAGATGGAAACACCATATATTTT	CASSPGAGDGNTIYF
TRBJ2-3	-	-	TRBV7-3	TGTGCCAGCAGCTTTTCGGGCACAGATACGCAGTATTTT	CASSFSGTDTQYF
TRBJ2-7	-	TRBD1	TRBV7-9	TGTGCCAGCAGCGGGACAGGTCCCTACGAGCAGTACTTC	CASSGTGPYEQYF
TRBJ2-2	-	TRBD2	TRBV11-2	TGTGCCAGCAGCTGGGGACTAGCGGGGAACATCGGGGAGCTGTTTTTT	CASSWGLAGNIGELFF
TRBJ1-4	-	-	TRBV18	TGTGCCAGCTCACCCGTCGTTCGGACACGAAATGAAAAACTGTTTTTT	CASSPVVRTRNEKLFF
TRBJ1-2	few	-	TRBV11-2	TGTGCCAGCAGCTTCGACAGAGCCTCTGGGGGCTACACCTTC	CASSFDRASGGYTF
TRBJ1-1	-	-	TRBV27	TGTGCCAGCAGTACAGAGATGAACACTGAAGCTTTCTTT	CASSTEMNTEAFF
TRBJ2-5	-	TRBD2	TRBV6-5	TGTGCCAGCAGCACTAGCGGGGGGGCCGAAGAGACCCAGTACTTC	CASSTSGGAEETQYF
TRBJ2-3	-	-	TRBV18	TGTGCCAGCTCACCCCCCTCCGGCGGGAGCACAGATACGCAGTATTTT	CASSPPSGGSTDTQYF
TRBJ1-4	-	TRBD1	TRBV5-1	TGCGCCAGCAGCTTCGGGGTGACAGGGACTGAAAAACTGTTTTTT	CASSFGVTGTEKLFF
TRBJ2-1	-	-	TRBV11-1	TGTGCCAGCAGCTCCCTCTCTCTCTACAATGAGCAGTTCTTC	CASSSLSLYNEQFF
TRBJ1-4	-	-	TRBV27	TGTGCCAGCGGGCGTCTGACAGGTTTACGTTTTTTT	CASGRLTGLRFF
TRBJ1-1	-	-	TRBV19	TGTGCCAGTATGGGGGGGCGCATCGGGATGAACACTGAAGCTTTCTTT	CASMGGRIGMNTEAFF
TRBJ2-5	-	-	TRBV25-1	TGTGCCAGCAGTGAATCCCTTTTAGAGACCCAGTACTTC	CASSESLLETQYF
TRBJ2-1	-	-	TRBV10-1	TGCGCCAGCAATGGAATAGGAGGATCCTACAATGAGCAGTTCTTC	CASNGIGGSYNEQFF
TRBJ1-5	-	-	TRBV21-1	TGTGCCAGCAGCAGTCCCCGAGGGACACCGAGCAATCAGCCCCAGCATTTT	CASSSPRGTPSNQPQHF
TRBJ1-3	few	-	TRBV5-1	TGCGCCAGCAGCTTGGACCGGAACACCATATATTTT	CASSLDRNTIYF
TRBJ1-6	-	-	TRBV28	TGTGCCAGCAGCCAAGACACTCTCCCTTCACCCCTCCACTTT	CASSQDTLPSPLHF
TRBJ2-6	once	-	TRBV18	TGTGCCAGCTCACCGCAGGGGTCCTCTGGGGCCAACGTCCTGACTTTC	CASSPQGSSGANVLTF
TRBJ1-1	-	TRBD1	TRBV7-2	TGTGCCAGCAGCTTCACAGGGGATATCTCTGAAGCTTTCTTT	CASSFTGDISEAFF
TRBJ2-2	-	TRBD1	TRBV6-5	TGTGCCAGCAGTTGGGGACAGGGGGTTTCCGGGGAGCTGTTTTTT	CASSWGQGVSGELFF
TRBJ1-6	-	-	TRBV30	TGTGCCTGGAGTCCCCTAGGGCCCAGGGTGAGTTCACCCCTCCACTTT	CAWSPLGPRVSSPLHF
TRBJ1-3	-	-	TRBV18	TGTGCCAGCTCACCGGGGGCGCGGGGAAACACCATATATTTT	CASSPGARGNTIYF
TRBJ2-7	-	TRBD2	TRBV3-1/TRBV3-2	TGTGCCAGCAGCCACGGTAGCGGGGGTACCTACGAGCAGTACTTC	CASSHGSGGTYEQYF